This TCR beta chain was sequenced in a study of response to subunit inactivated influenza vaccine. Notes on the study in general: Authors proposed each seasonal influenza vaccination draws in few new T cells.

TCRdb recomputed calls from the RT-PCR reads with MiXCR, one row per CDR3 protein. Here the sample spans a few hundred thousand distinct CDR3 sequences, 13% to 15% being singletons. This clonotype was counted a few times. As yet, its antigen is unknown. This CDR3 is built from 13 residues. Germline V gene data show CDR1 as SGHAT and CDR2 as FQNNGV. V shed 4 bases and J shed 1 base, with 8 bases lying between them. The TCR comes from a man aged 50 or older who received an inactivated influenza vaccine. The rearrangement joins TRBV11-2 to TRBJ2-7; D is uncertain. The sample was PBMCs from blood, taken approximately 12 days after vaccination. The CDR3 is CASSSTASYEQYF. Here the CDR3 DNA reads TGTGCCAGCAGCTCAACTGCTTCCTACGAGCAGTACTTC.